The rows below give T cell receptor beta chains drawn from one sample of a study of blood T cell repertoires in COVID-19. Only in-frame clones appear in the TCRdb table, and some are missing; sequencing was by immunoSEQ multiplex PCR. Found here are some 390,000 clones, approximately 89% of them singletons; the top ten hold 1.5% to 2%. Source material: PBMCs or T cells enriched from blood (not recorded which). All receptors come from a woman in her twenties or thirties who had recovered from COVID-19. Each CDR3 is given with its conserved first and last residue. The order of the fields is CDR3 protein, CDR3 DNA, V gene, D gene, J gene, clone size. A D gene is named only where the DNA matches it firmly. Clone size is stated in some rows and not others, as once, few, many or a class when expanded.

CDR3: CASSLGGGRGTGETQYF
DNA: TGTGCCAGCAGTTTGGGCGGCGGGAGGGGCACGGGTGAGACCCAGTACTTC
V: TRBV28
D: TRBD2
J: TRBJ2-5
size: NA

CDR3: CASSYSLRGNSPLHF
DNA: TGTGCCAGCAGTTACTCGCTAAGGGGAAATTCACCCCTCCACTTT
V: TRBV6-5
D: NA
J: TRBJ1-6
size: NA

CDR3: CASSQMRTENQPQHF
DNA: TGCGCCAGCAGCCAGATGAGGACAGAGAATCAGCCCCAGCATTTT
V: TRBV4-3
D: NA
J: TRBJ1-5
size: NA

CDR3: CASSLDRRTENTF
DNA: TGTGCCAGCAGCCTCGACCGACGGACTGAGAACACCTTC
V: TRBV3-1/TRBV3-2
D: NA
J: TRBJ1-2
size: NA

CDR3: CASSLLTSGYNEQFF
DNA: TGTGCCAGCAGCTTATTGACTAGCGGCTACAATGAGCAGTTCTTC
V: TRBV11-2
D: TRBD2
J: TRBJ2-1
size: NA

CDR3: CASSTTGFPITPLHF
DNA: TGTGCCAGCAGCACGACAGGTTTCCCGATTACACCCCTCCACTTT
V: TRBV13
D: NA
J: TRBJ1-6
size: once

CDR3: CASSYFYPNTEAFF
DNA: TGTGCCAGCAGTTATTTCTACCCAAACACTGAAGCTTTCTTT
V: TRBV6-2/TRBV6-3
D: NA
J: TRBJ1-1
size: NA

CDR3: CASSAAGGATNEKLFF
DNA: TGCGCCAGCAGCGCCGCAGGGGGAGCAACTAATGAAAAACTGTTTTTT
V: TRBV5-1
D: TRBD1
J: TRBJ1-4
size: NA

CDR3: CASSHMTGLAASPLHF
DNA: TGTGCCAGCAGCCACATGACGGGACTTGCGGCGTCCCCCCTCCACTTT
V: TRBV14
D: NA
J: TRBJ1-6
size: NA

CDR3: CASRKGGNTGELFF
DNA: TGTGCCAGCAGAAAAGGAGGGAACACCGGGGAGCTGTTTTTT
V: TRBV27
D: NA
J: TRBJ2-2
size: NA

CDR3: CATSDAPSSGGNTDTQYF
DNA: TGTGCCACCAGTGATGCTCCATCTAGCGGAGGCAACACAGATACGCAGTATTTT
V: TRBV24-1
D: TRBD2
J: TRBJ2-3
size: NA

CDR3: CASSQTSGADEQYF
DNA: TGTGCCAGCAGCCAAACTAGCGGGGCGGACGAGCAGTACTTC
V: TRBV3-1/TRBV3-2
D: TRBD2
J: TRBJ2-7
size: few

CDR3: CASSYSVGTGAYEQYF
DNA: TGTGCCAGCAGTTACTCTGTCGGGACAGGGGCCTACGAGCAGTACTTC
V: TRBV6-6
D: TRBD1
J: TRBJ2-7
size: NA

CDR3: CASSPFPGQGANTEAFF
DNA: TGTGCCAGCTCACCATTTCCAGGACAGGGGGCGAACACTGAAGCTTTCTTT
V: TRBV18
D: TRBD1
J: TRBJ1-1
size: NA

CDR3: CAISAAGKETYEQFF
DNA: TGTGCCATCAGTGCGGCGGGAAAAGAAACTTATGAGCAGTTCTTC
V: TRBV10-3
D: NA
J: TRBJ2-1
size: NA

CDR3: CASSIRRTGANEKLFF
DNA: TGTGCCAGCAGCATACGGAGGACAGGGGCTAATGAAAAACTGTTTTTT
V: TRBV7-9
D: TRBD1
J: TRBJ1-4
size: NA

CDR3: CASSPGTGVNEQFF
DNA: TGCGCCAGCAGCCCCGGGACAGGGGTTAATGAGCAGTTCTTC
V: TRBV5-1
D: TRBD1
J: TRBJ2-1
size: NA

CDR3: CASSLARGRELFF
DNA: TGTGCCAGCAGCTTGGCCAGGGGAAGGGAGCTGTTTTTT
V: TRBV5-6
D: NA
J: TRBJ2-2
size: NA

CDR3: CASSVPGEWEKLFF
DNA: TGTGCCAGCAGTGTTCCAGGGGAGTGGGAAAAACTGTTTTTT
V: TRBV2
D: NA
J: TRBJ1-4
size: NA

CDR3: CASGLGDMTTDTQYF
DNA: TGTGCTAGTGGTTTGGGCGATATGACTACAGATACGCAGTATTTT
V: TRBV12-5
D: NA
J: TRBJ2-3
size: once

CDR3: CASRGRRDEQFF
DNA: TGTGCCAGCAGGGGGCGTAGGGATGAGCAGTTCTTC
V: TRBV27
D: NA
J: TRBJ2-1
size: NA

CDR3: CATSEPGTGGRDEQFF
DNA: TGTGCCACCAGTGAGCCCGGGACAGGGGGCAGGGATGAGCAGTTCTTC
V: TRBV24-1
D: TRBD1
J: TRBJ2-1
size: NA

CDR3: CASSLVSSGIYEQYF
DNA: TGTGCCAGCAGCTTAGTCTCTAGCGGGATCTACGAGCAGTACTTC
V: TRBV7-2
D: TRBD2
J: TRBJ2-7
size: NA

CDR3: CASSSVTGKSSYNEQFF
DNA: TGTGCCAGCAGTTCCGTAACCGGGAAAAGCTCCTACAATGAGCAGTTCTTC
V: TRBV28
D: NA
J: TRBJ2-1
size: NA

CDR3: CASSQGGSNQPQHF
DNA: TGTGCCAGCAGCCAGGGGGGTAGCAATCAGCCCCAGCATTTT
V: TRBV6-5
D: TRBD1
J: TRBJ1-5
size: once

CDR3: CASSLDSRSYEQYF
DNA: TGTGCCAGCAGCTTGGACAGTCGCTCCTACGAGCAGTACTTC
V: TRBV5-4
D: NA
J: TRBJ2-7
size: few

CDR3: CASSLRQGDQPQHF
DNA: TGTGCCAGCAGTTTACGCCAGGGGGATCAGCCCCAGCATTTT
V: TRBV28
D: TRBD1
J: TRBJ1-5
size: NA

CDR3: CASSVGDRGAYEQYF
DNA: TGTGCCAGCAGCGTAGGGGACAGGGGGGCCTACGAGCAGTACTTC
V: TRBV9
D: TRBD1
J: TRBJ2-7
size: NA

CDR3: CASRDRVYGYTF
DNA: TGTGCCAGCAGAGACAGGGTCTATGGCTACACCTTC
V: TRBV19
D: TRBD1
J: TRBJ1-2
size: NA

CDR3: CAIRQGWNQPQHF
DNA: TGTGCCATCAGACAGGGGTGGAATCAGCCCCAGCATTTT
V: TRBV10-3
D: TRBD1
J: TRBJ1-5
size: NA

CDR3: CASSSGGTEAFF
DNA: TGTGCCAGCAGCTCGGGGGGCACTGAAGCTTTCTTT
V: TRBV5-6
D: NA
J: TRBJ1-1
size: NA

CDR3: CASSTLPSGSKTQYF
DNA: TGTGCCAGTAGTACCCTTCCTAGCGGGAGTAAGACCCAGTACTTC
V: TRBV19
D: TRBD2
J: TRBJ2-5
size: NA

CDR3: CAWSVGDRTGGQFF
DNA: TGTGCCTGGAGTGTAGGGGACCGAACCGGGGGGCAGTTCTTC
V: TRBV30
D: NA
J: TRBJ2-1
size: once

CDR3: CASSLGRGRIDEQFF
DNA: TGTGCCAGCAGCTTGGGCAGGGGGCGCATCGATGAGCAGTTCTTC
V: TRBV5-4
D: TRBD1
J: TRBJ2-1
size: NA

CDR3: CASSSGTGGYEQYF
DNA: TGCGCCAGCAGTTCCGGGACAGGGGGCTACGAGCAGTACTTC
V: TRBV5-1
D: TRBD1
J: TRBJ2-7
size: NA

CDR3: CAWSPGLLYNEQFF
DNA: TGTGCCTGGTCTCCGGGACTTCTCTACAATGAGCAGTTCTTC
V: TRBV30
D: NA
J: TRBJ2-1
size: NA

CDR3: CASSLSGGYNEQFF
DNA: TGTGCCAGCAGCCTTAGCGGGGGGTACAATGAGCAGTTCTTC
V: TRBV6-5
D: TRBD2
J: TRBJ2-1
size: NA